This entry describes one TCR beta chain. The antigen is undetermined. The data were taken from a study of blood T cells in healthy people across ages. Using a J-beta primer mix together with a sample-barcoded 5' primer, a second PCR was run for about 7 to 12 cycles. In TCRdb, the 5' RACE reads were re-called with MiXCR into one record per CDR3 protein. Here the sample spans 550,000 to 600,000 distinct CDR3 sequences, around half being singletons. The study's findings and limits: Bulk PBMC profiling left naive and antigen-experienced comparisons inconclusive.

Sample: blood. The clonotype was recovered from a man at least 80 years old in good health.

This CDR3 is CASRTPVEESKNIQYF. CDR3 DNA: TGTGCCAGCAGGACCCCGGTCGAGGAATCCAAAAACATTCAGTACTTC. The chain carries TRBV6-6 and TRBJ2-7; no reliable D call. The DNA end is a closer match to TRBJ2-4, so the J assignment may be wrong. The CDR3 has 16 residues. Germline loops: CDR1 MNHNY, CDR2 SVGAGI (reference sequence).